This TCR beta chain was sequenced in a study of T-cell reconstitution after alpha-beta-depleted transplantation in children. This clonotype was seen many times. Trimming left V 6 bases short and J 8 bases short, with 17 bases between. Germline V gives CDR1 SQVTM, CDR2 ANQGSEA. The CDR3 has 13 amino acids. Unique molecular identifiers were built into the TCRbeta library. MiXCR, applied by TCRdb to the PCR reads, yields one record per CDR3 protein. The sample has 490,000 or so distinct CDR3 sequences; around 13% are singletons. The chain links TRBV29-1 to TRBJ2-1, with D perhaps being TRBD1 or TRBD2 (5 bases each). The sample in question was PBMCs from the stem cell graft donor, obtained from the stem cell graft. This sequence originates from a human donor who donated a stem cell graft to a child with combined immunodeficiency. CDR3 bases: TGCAGCGTGGATTACGGGACCAAGGATGAGCAGTTCTTC. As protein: CSVDYGTKDEQFF.